This TCR beta chain was sequenced during a study of blood T cell repertoires in COVID-19. Trimming took 6 bases from V and 4 from J; bases not matched to a gene: 13. The CDR3 has 16 amino acids. Germline V gene lookup returns CDR1 SGHNT and CDR2 YENEEA. TCRdb keeps only in-frame clones here, not all; method: immunoSEQ multiplex PCR. The table includes 150,000 to 200,000 clones, about 88% detected once. The chain carries TRBV11-3 and TRBJ2-5; 8 bases line up with TRBD2. The receptor was isolated from a woman of 80 years or more in a cohort sampled during active or convalescent COVID-19. Sequencing was done on a sample of peripheral blood. The CDR3 region has the DNA TGTGCCAGCAGTCCCTCCCCGGGACTAGGAGGAGAGACCCAGTACTTC. This encodes CASSPSPGLGGETQYF.